This T cell receptor (beta chain) was retrieved from a study of T cell responses to AZD1222 COVID-19 vaccine. General study points: The study sampled repertoires only after the peak T cell response. Regions 160-218 and 743-854 dominated among vaccine-associated CD4 TCRs spanning spike. Reportedly, close to half of spike-specific TCRs are directed against unmutated variant regions. Females outnumbered males among donors, who were mostly white British; clonal diversity was possibly underestimated.

As to this clone: The antigen remains undetermined.

Repertoires were generated with immunoSEQ multiplex PCR, while TCRdb's copy carries only in-frame clones and drops some. Of 100,000 to 150,000 clones listed, about 91% are singletons. Sequenced here: peripheral blood, sampled on day 0 of AZD1222 vaccination. This TCR came from an adult in good health.

The CDR3 here is CASRPTPGQGETQYF. CDR3 DNA: TGTGCCAGTAGACCGACACCGGGACAGGGGGAGACCCAGTACTTC. The chain joins TRBV19 to TRBJ2-5, with TRBD1 matching 10 bases. There are 15 residues in the CDR3. Trimming removed 6 bases from V and 5 bases from J; junction bases left unmatched: 9. Germline V CDR1 and CDR2: LNHDA, SQIVND (reference sequence).